This entry is about one T cell receptor beta chain. Its specificity is not known. This CDR3 is 15 amino acids long. V was cut by 5 bases and J by 4 bases, with 17 bases left in between. CDR1 is SEHNR, CDR2 FQNEAQ, per germline (reference sequence). The entry originates in a study of cytomegalovirus exposure and HLA in healthy donors. This cohort consisted of healthy bone marrow donors. Amplification used 60 Vbeta primers and 13 Jbeta primers. The assay was immunoSEQ multiplex PCR, and TCRdb's table has in-frame clones only and misses some. The table includes roughly 200,000 clones, roughly 78% detected once. General study findings and limits: The study designated about 180 TCR beta chains cytomegalovirus-associated. Analysis was carried out at a later point, and it linked a missense DCLRE1C variant to TCR beta V- and J-gene trimming. Some V segments, TRBV6-2 and TRBV6-3 among them, were indistinguishable and were therefore excluded.

Sequenced input: PBMCs. The clonotype originates from a boy between 5 and 17 years old in good health and CMV-seronegative. V gene TRBV7-9 combines with J gene TRBJ1-2; D is possibly TRBD1 (5 bases). The CDR3: CASSPPSGGVYGYTF. Here the CDR3 DNA reads TGTGCCAGCAGCCCCCCCTCCGGGGGGGTCTATGGCTACACCTTC.